The TCR beta chain under discussion was sequenced for a study of PD-L1 blockade in urothelial cancer. The wider study: Patients, treated from about 2014 onward, received atezolizumab 1,200 mg intravenously every 3 weeks. About 90% of the 29 patients were men with bladder-origin urothelial cancer. Between 0 and 3 chemotherapy regimens preceded treatment for each patient.

The protocol was immunoSEQ multiplex PCR, while the TCRdb copy is restricted to in-frame clones and leaves out a portion. The profile shows under 100,000 clones, about four fifths of them singletons. The trim removed 2 bases at V and 3 bases at J, leaving 2 bases unmatched. The CDR3 is 14 residues long. Germline V gene lookup returns CDR1 SGHRS and CDR2 YFSETQ. In this sample, this clone turned up a few times. This sequence originates from an older man with urothelial cancer. The sequences come from PBMCs, collected around atezolizumab (anti-PD-L1) treatment. The genes are TRBV5-1 and TRBJ1-1, with TRBD1 identical over 9 bases. In nucleotides, the CDR3 is TGCGCCAGCAGCTTACAGGGGGCGGACACTGAAGCTTTCTTT. Residues: CASSLQGADTEAFF.